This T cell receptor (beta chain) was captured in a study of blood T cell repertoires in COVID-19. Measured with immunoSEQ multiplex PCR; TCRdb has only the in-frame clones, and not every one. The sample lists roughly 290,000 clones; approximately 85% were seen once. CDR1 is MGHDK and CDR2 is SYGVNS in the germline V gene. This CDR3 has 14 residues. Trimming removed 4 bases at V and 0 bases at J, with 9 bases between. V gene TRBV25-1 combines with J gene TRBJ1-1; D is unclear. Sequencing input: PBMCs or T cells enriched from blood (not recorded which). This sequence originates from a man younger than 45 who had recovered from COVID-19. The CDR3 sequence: CASSAMAMNTEAFF. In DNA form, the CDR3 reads TGTGCCAGCAGTGCGATGGCCATGAACACTGAAGCTTTCTTT.